The rows below give T cell receptor beta chains drawn from one sample of a study of long-term antiretroviral therapy in people with HIV. Data came from immunoSEQ multiplex PCR; TCRdb stores just in-frame clones and leaves some out. The sample includes about 20,000 clones, about nine tenths of them seen just once. The sequences come from unsorted PBMCs, collected approximately 4.4 years before starting antiretroviral therapy. These receptors all stem from a woman between 25 and 40 years old with HIV. Each CDR3 is given with its conserved first and last residue. The order of the fields is clone size, V gene, J gene, D gene, CDR3 protein, CDR3 DNA. D genes are given only for firm matches. Some rows mark clone size as missing; the rest say once, few, many or name a class of expanded clone.

NA	TRBV27	TRBJ1-6	NA	CASTTGMGNNSPLHF	TGTGCCAGCACCACAGGGATGGGAAATAATTCACCCCTCCACTTT
NA	TRBV4-2	TRBJ1-2	TRBD1	CASSQDPGTGNYGYTF	TGTGCCAGCAGCCAAGATCCCGGGACAGGGAACTATGGCTACACCTTC
NA	TRBV6-1	TRBJ2-2	NA	CASTQAGPRGELFF	TGTGCCAGCACTCAGGCGGGGCCCCGCGGGGAGCTGTTTTTT
NA	TRBV20-1	TRBJ1-4	NA	CSWDVGEKLFF	TGCAGCTGGGACGTAGGGGAAAAACTGTTTTTT
few	TRBV7-9	TRBJ2-1	NA	CASSLTTHNEQFF	TGTGCCAGCAGCCTTACGACTCACAATGAGCAGTTCTTC
NA	TRBV14	TRBJ1-2	NA	CASSPLFPGDYGYTF	TGTGCCAGCAGCCCATTATTTCCAGGCGACTATGGCTACACCTTC
NA	TRBV4-1	TRBJ1-5	NA	CASSQEPSVPNQPQHF	TGCGCCAGCAGCCAAGAACCCTCCGTCCCAAATCAGCCCCAGCATTTT
NA	TRBV7-2	TRBJ1-2	NA	CASSLNRVKGYTF	TGTGCCAGCAGCTTAAATCGTGTGAAGGGCTACACCTTC
NA	TRBV30	TRBJ2-7	TRBD2	CAWGGVLRDPYEQYF	TGTGCCTGGGGGGGGGTCCTCAGGGACCCCTACGAGCAGTACTTC
NA	TRBV6-6	TRBJ1-5	NA	CASSPSGRRVQPQHF	TGTGCCAGCAGCCCCTCGGGGAGGCGGGTACAGCCCCAGCATTTT
NA	TRBV7-2	TRBJ1-3	NA	CASSLFAEGLSGNTIYF	TGTGCCAGCAGCTTATTCGCTGAGGGCCTCTCTGGAAACACCATATATTTT
NA	TRBV6-5	TRBJ1-2	TRBD1	CASTRGGGQGYGYTF	TGTGCCAGCACCAGAGGTGGAGGACAGGGCTATGGCTACACCTTC
NA	TRBV10-2	TRBJ1-5	NA	CASSRDRLNQPQHF	TGCGCCAGCAGTCGAGACAGGTTGAATCAGCCCCAGCATTTT
NA	TRBV2	TRBJ2-7	TRBD2	CASTRLAGGPYEQYF	TGTGCCAGCACACGACTAGCGGGGGGGCCCTACGAGCAGTACTTC
NA	TRBV2	TRBJ1-2	NA	CASSEQGTAYGYTF	TGTGCCAGCAGTGAACAGGGTACCGCTTATGGCTACACCTTC
NA	TRBV7-9	TRBJ1-4	NA	CASSLGGEKLFF	TGTGCCAGCAGCTTAGGGGGTGAAAAACTGTTTTTT